This T cell receptor beta chain was captured in a study of a mutant IDH1 vaccine in newly diagnosed glioma. Germline CDR1 and CDR2: SGHTA and FQGNSA. V was clipped by 1 base and J by 3 bases, with 16 bases between them. This CDR3 spans 16 amino acids. The sample's time point: week 23, last vaccination. Mutant IDH1 20-mer peptide, at 300 ug, made up each vaccine dose, with topical imiquimod. With respect to this clone: Its cognate antigen is unknown.

Only in-frame clones appear in the TCRdb table, and some are missing; sequencing was by immunoSEQ multiplex PCR. The sample holds about 65,000 clones, 70% to 90% seen once. The chain joins TRBV7-2 to TRBJ2-7, with D tentatively TRBD1 (6 bases). The sequencing here drew on PBMCs, taken from a glioma patient whose treatment included an IDH1 peptide vaccine. This receptor was identified in a man aged 25-45 years with glioma. The CDR3 spells CASSLDGTTKNYEQYF. CDR3 sequence (DNA): TGTGCCAGCAGCTTAGATGGGACAACTAAAAACTACGAGCAGTACTTC. Full variable domain (rest looked up from reference TRBV7-2 and TRBJ2-7): GAGVSQSPSNKVTEKGKDVELRCDPISGHTALYWYRQSLGQGLEFLIYFQGNSAPDKSGLPSDRFSAERTGGSVSTLTIQRTQQEDSAVYLCASSLDGTTKNYEQYFGPGTRLTVT.